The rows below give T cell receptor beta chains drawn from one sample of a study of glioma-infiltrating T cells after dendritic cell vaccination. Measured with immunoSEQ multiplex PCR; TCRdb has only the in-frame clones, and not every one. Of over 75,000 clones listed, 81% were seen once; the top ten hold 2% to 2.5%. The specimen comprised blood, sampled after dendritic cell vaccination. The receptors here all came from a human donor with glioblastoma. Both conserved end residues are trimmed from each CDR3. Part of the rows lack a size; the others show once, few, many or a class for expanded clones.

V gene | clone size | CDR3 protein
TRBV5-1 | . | ASSPGQGYNEQF
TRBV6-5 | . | ASRAGLGVTYEQY
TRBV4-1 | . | ASSQSGSYNEQF
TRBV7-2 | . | ASTDGPRRGYT
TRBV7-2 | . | ASSFDSYGYT
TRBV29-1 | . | SVVLNRDSQETQY
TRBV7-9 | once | ASSGGGQTQY
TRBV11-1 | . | ASADLGGGSDSPLH
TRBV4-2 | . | ASSHVSGFENTEAF
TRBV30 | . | AWSVLETQY
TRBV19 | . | ASSAREAVGDTQY
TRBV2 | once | ASTPGRINYGYT
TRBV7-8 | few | ASSGTGYSGNTIY
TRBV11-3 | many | ASSPGADTQY
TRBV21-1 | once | ARNSGHQPQH
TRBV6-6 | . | ASSPLDTLTGNTIY
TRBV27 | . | ASSQGTGRYGYT
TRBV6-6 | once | ASAGGNTDTQY
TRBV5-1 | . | ASTPGQGGQY
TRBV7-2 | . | ASSLGASGWETQY
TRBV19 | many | ASSIDQYGYNEQF
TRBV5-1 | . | ASSQWTGGSPEQY
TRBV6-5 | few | ASSYLEGTGELF
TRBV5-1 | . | ASSLVSGANEKLF
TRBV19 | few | ASRDSAAQPQH
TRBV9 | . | ASSVSSRGNYGYT
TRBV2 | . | ASQERSGGSETQY